This entry describes one TCR beta chain. Its cognate antigen is unknown. Germline-derived CDR1 and CDR2 are SGHRS and YFSETQ. CDR3 length: 16 amino acids. The V segment lost 4 bases and the J segment 6 bases; nucleotides outside the gene matches: 11. PCR amplification relied on 60 Vbeta primers (plus 13 Jbeta primers). Data came from immunoSEQ multiplex PCR; TCRdb stores just in-frame clones and leaves some out. The sample has about 150,000 clones, roughly 80% seen once. This entry belongs to a study of cytomegalovirus exposure and HLA in healthy donors. Study context: The 100 million to 140 million unique TCR beta sequences, from 150 million to 200 million T cells, were found by an earlier analysis. Study-level results: The study recorded 160 or so TCR beta chains that were cytomegalovirus-associated. Later analysis showed TCR association rates varying by HLA locus, highest for DRB1 and lowest for HLA-C. Judged likely to be a sequencing artifact was a cluster of highly shared sequence variants.

Sequenced: PBMCs. This sequence was found in a woman aged 30 to 39 in good health and CMV-seronegative. V and J are TRBV5-1 and TRBJ1-4; the match to TRBD1 covers 8 bases. CDR3 sequence: CASSTNSGTGYEKLFF. DNA for the CDR3: TGCGCCAGCAGCACAAACTCCGGGACAGGCTATGAAAAACTGTTTTTT. Using reference TRBV5-1 and TRBJ1-4 for the parts outside the CDR3, the full variable domain is KAGVTQTPRYLIKTRGQQVTLSCSPISGHRSVSWYQQTPGQGLQFLFEYFSETQRNKGNFPGRFSGRQFSNSRSEMNVSTLELGDSALYLCASSTNSGTGYEKLFFGSGTQLSVL.